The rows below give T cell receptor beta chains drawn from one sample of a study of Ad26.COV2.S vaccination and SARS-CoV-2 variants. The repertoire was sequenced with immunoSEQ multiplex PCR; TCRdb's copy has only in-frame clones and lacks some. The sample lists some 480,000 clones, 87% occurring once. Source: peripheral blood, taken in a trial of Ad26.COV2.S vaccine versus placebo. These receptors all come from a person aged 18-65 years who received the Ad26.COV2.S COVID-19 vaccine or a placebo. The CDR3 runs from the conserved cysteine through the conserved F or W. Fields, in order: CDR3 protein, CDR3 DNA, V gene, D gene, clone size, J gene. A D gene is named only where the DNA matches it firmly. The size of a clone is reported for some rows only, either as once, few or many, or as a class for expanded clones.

CDR3: CASSPPTGMNTEAFF
DNA: TGTGCCAGCAGTCCTCCGACAGGGATGAACACTGAAGCTTTCTTT
V: TRBV28
D: TRBD1
size: -
J: TRBJ1-1

CDR3: CASSQEGIRAYEQYF
DNA: TGTGCCAGCAGCCAAGAGGGGATCAGAGCCTACGAGCAGTACTTC
V: TRBV5-4
D: -
size: -
J: TRBJ2-7

CDR3: CAWSAPTGSGNQPQHF
DNA: TGTGCCTGGAGTGCACCGACAGGGTCTGGCAATCAGCCCCAGCATTTT
V: TRBV30
D: TRBD1
size: -
J: TRBJ1-5

CDR3: CASRAGLASPREQFF
DNA: TGCGCCAGCAGGGCGGGACTAGCGAGTCCTAGGGAGCAGTTCTTC
V: TRBV5-1
D: TRBD2
size: -
J: TRBJ2-1

CDR3: CASSLRRDEKLFF
DNA: TGTGCCAGCAGCTTACGTCGGGATGAAAAACTGTTTTTT
V: TRBV11-2
D: -
size: -
J: TRBJ1-4

CDR3: CASSLAGWDYNEQFF
DNA: TGTGCCAGCAGCTTGGCAGGGTGGGACTACAATGAGCAGTTCTTC
V: TRBV5-6
D: -
size: -
J: TRBJ2-1

CDR3: CASSPPRPEAFF
DNA: TGTGCCAGCAGTCCCCCCCGGCCTGAAGCTTTCTTT
V: TRBV28
D: -
size: -
J: TRBJ1-1

CDR3: CASSRGTGGWSNQPQHF
DNA: TGTGCCAGCAGCCGGGGGACAGGGGGCTGGAGCAATCAGCCCCAGCATTTT
V: TRBV7-8
D: TRBD1
size: -
J: TRBJ1-5

CDR3: CASLGVGKQPQHF
DNA: TGTGCCAGCCTCGGGGTGGGTAAGCAGCCCCAGCATTTT
V: TRBV28
D: -
size: -
J: TRBJ1-5

CDR3: CSASIRDQGEQYF
DNA: TGCAGTGCTAGTATCCGGGATCAGGGGGAGCAGTACTTC
V: TRBV20-1
D: -
size: -
J: TRBJ2-7

CDR3: CASSLDWPDTQYF
DNA: TGTGCCAGCAGCCTGGACTGGCCAGATACGCAGTATTTT
V: TRBV7-2
D: -
size: -
J: TRBJ2-3

CDR3: CASSVGISWASGAYNEQFF
DNA: TGTGCCAGCAGCGTAGGGATTAGCTGGGCTAGCGGGGCCTACAATGAGCAGTTCTTC
V: TRBV9
D: TRBD2
size: -
J: TRBJ2-1

CDR3: CASRPDVVQKLFF
DNA: TGTGCCAGCAGACCTGACGTCGTGCAAAAACTGTTTTTT
V: TRBV28
D: -
size: -
J: TRBJ1-4

CDR3: CASSLLGGGNQPQHF
DNA: TGTGCCAGCAGCTTATTAGGGGGTGGAAATCAGCCCCAGCATTTT
V: TRBV7-9
D: -
size: -
J: TRBJ1-5

CDR3: CASQREVPTDTQYF
DNA: TGTGCCAGCCAGCGGGAGGTCCCCACAGATACGCAGTATTTT
V: TRBV6-5
D: TRBD2
size: -
J: TRBJ2-3

CDR3: CASSPVGKNYEQYF
DNA: TGTGCCAGCTCACCGGTGGGCAAGAACTACGAGCAGTACTTC
V: TRBV18
D: -
size: once
J: TRBJ2-7

CDR3: CASSQAYEQYF
DNA: TGTGCCAGCAGCCAAGCCTACGAGCAGTACTTC
V: TRBV5-5
D: -
size: -
J: TRBJ2-7

CDR3: CASSSAGVGEKLFF
DNA: TGTGCCAGTAGTAGCGCAGGGGTGGGGGAAAAACTGTTTTTT
V: TRBV19
D: -
size: -
J: TRBJ1-4